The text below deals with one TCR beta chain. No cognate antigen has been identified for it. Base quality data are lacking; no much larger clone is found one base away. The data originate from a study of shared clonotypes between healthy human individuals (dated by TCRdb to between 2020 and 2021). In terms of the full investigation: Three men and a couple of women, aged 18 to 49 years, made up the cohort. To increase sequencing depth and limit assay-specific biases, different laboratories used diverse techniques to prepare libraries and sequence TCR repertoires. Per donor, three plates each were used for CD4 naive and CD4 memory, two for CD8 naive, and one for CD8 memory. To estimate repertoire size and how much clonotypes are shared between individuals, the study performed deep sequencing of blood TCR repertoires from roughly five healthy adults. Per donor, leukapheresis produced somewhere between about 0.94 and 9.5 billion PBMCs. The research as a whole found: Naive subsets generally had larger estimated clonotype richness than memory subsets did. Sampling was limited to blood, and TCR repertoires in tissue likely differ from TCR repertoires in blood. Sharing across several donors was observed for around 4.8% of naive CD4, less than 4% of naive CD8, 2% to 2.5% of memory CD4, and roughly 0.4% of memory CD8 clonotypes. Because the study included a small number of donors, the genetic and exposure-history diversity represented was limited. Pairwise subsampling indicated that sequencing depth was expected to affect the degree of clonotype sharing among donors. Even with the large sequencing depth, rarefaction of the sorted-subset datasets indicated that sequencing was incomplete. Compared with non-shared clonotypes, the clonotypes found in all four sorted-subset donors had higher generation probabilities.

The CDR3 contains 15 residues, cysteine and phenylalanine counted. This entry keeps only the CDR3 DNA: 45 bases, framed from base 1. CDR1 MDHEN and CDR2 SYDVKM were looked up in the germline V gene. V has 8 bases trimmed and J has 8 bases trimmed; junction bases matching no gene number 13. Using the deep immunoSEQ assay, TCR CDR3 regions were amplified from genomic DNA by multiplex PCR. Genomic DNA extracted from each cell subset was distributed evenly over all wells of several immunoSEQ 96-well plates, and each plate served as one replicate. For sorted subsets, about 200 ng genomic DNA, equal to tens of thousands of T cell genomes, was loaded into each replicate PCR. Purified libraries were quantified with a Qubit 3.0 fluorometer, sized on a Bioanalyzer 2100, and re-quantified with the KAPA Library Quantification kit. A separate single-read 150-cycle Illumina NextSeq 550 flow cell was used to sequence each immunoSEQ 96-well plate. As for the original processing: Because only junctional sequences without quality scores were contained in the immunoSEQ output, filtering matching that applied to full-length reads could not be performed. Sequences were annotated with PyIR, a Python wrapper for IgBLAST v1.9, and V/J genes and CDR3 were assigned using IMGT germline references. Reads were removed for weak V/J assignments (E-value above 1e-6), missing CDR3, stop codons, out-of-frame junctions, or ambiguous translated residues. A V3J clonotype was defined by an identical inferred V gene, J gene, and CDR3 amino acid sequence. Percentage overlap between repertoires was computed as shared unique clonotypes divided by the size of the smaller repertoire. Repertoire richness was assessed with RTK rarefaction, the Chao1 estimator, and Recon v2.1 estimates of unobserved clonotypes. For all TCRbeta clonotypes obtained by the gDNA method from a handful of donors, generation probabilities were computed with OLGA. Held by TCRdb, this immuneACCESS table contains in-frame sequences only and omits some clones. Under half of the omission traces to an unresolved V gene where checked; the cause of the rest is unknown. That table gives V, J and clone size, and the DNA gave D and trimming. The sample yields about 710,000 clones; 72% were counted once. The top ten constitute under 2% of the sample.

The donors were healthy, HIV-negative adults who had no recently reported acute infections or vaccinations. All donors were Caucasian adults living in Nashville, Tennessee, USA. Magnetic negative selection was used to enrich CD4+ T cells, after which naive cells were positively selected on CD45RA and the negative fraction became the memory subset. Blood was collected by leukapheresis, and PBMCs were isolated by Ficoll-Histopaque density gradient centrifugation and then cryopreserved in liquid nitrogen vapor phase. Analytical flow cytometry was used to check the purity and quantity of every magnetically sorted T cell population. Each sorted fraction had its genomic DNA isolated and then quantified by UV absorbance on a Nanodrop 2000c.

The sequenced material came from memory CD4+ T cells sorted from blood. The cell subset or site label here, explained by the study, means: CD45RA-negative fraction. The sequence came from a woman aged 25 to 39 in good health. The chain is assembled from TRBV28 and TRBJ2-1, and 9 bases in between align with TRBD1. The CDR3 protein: CASSIPGQGFHEQFF. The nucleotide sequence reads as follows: TGTGCCAGCTCGATCCCGGGACAGGGTTTTCATGAGCAGTTCTTC.